The 17 T cell receptor beta chains presented below share a single source sample, sequenced in a study of cytomegalovirus exposure and HLA in healthy donors. Vbeta (60) and Jbeta (13) primers were used in the PCR. Assay: immunoSEQ multiplex PCR; the TCRdb copy retains only in-frame clones and omits some. The sample yields 100,000 to 150,000 clones, around 80% seen once. Sequences were obtained from PBMCs. The receptors stem from a female donor in good health and CMV-seronegative.

This chain joins TRBV19 and TRBJ2-5, with TRBD2 matching over 8 bases. Germline V gene data show CDR1 as LNHDA and CDR2 as SQIVND (reference sequence). V shed 3 bases and J 5 bases; nucleotides not matched to a gene: 8. This CDR3 region has 15 residues. The CDR3 nucleotides are TGTGCCAGTAGTATTGACCGGGAGGGCGCCGAGACCCAGTACTTC. Amino acids: CASSIDREGAETQYF.

This clone was observed a handful of times. This sequence joins TRBV29-1 and TRBJ2-1; 9 nucleotides match TRBD2. CDR3 length: 18 amino acids. Germline V gene data show CDR1 as SQVTM and CDR2 as ANQGSEA. Trimming took 4 bases from V and 0 from J; bases not matched to a gene: 13. CDR3 in amino acids: CSVASHGGRASSYNEQFF. Written as DNA, the CDR3 is TGCAGCGTTGCCAGTCATGGCGGGAGGGCTAGCTCCTACAATGAGCAGTTCTTC.

The CDR3 protein is CASSPPDRVAEQYF. The CDR3 coding sequence is TGTGCCAGCAGCCCCCCGGACAGGGTCGCCGAGCAGTACTTC. V gene TRBV4-2 combines with J gene TRBJ2-7; 8 bases align to TRBD1. V dropped 4 bases and J dropped 6; count of bases not matched to a gene: 8. From germline, CDR1 is LGHNA and CDR2 YNFKEQ. CDR3 size: 14 residues.

V is TRBV19 and J is TRBJ2-1; possibly TRBD1 for D (6 bases). V lost 5 bases and J 5 bases, leaving 16 bases between the germline ends. The germline V gene has CDR1 LNHDA and CDR2 SQIVND (reference sequence). There are 15 residues in the CDR3. Here the CDR3 DNA reads TGTGCCAGTAGTCAGATCGGGACACCAAACAATGAGCAGTTCTTC. This encodes CASSQIGTPNNEQFF.

This clone has just one count. The same CDR3 is also encoded by other DNA sequences in this sample. J is TRBJ2-1 and V is TRBV5-8, with D tentatively TRBD1 (6 bases). Deletions cut 2 bases from V and 6 bases from J, with 15 bases between. CDR3 size: 15 residues. Germline CDR1 is SGHTS and CDR2 is YDEGEE. CDR3: CASSFSGQWGNEQFF. The CDR3 coding sequence is TGTGCCAGCAGCTTTAGTGGACAGTGGGGCAATGAGCAGTTCTTC.

The chain carries TRBV6-5 and TRBJ1-2; TRBD1 matches at 12 bases. The CDR3 is made up of 14 amino acids. V lost 5 bases, J lost 8 bases, and 6 bases stayed unmatched. The germline V gene has CDR1 MNHEY and CDR2 SVGAGI. The DNA for the CDR3 is TGTGCCAGCAGTCACGGGACAGGGGGCTCGGGCTACACCTTC. Translation gives CASSHGTGGSGYTF.

V and J are TRBV5-1 and TRBJ2-4, with 10 bases that match TRBD2. This CDR3 contains 16 residues. The germline V gene has CDR1 SGHRS and CDR2 YFSETQ. V lost 0 bases and J lost 8; bases outside the gene matches: 8. The CDR3 DNA is TGCGCCAGCAGCTTGGCCGAGCTAGCGGGAGTAGACATTCAGTACTTC. Translating gives CASSLAELAGVDIQYF. Variable domain in full (rest from reference TRBV5-1 and TRBJ2-4): KAGVTQTPRYLIKTRGQQVTLSCSPISGHRSVSWYQQTPGQGLQFLFEYFSETQRNKGNFPGRFSGRQFSNSRSEMNVSTLELGDSALYLCASSLAELAGVDIQYFGAGTRLSVL.

This rearrangement joins TRBV7-2 to TRBJ2-3; 7 positions agree with TRBD2. The CDR3 is 13 amino acids. The V gene end was trimmed by 5 bases and the J gene end by 5 bases; junction bases not matched to a gene: 4. Germline-derived CDR1 and CDR2 are SGHTA and FQGNSA. The CDR3 spells CASSPGGLDTQYF. In DNA, the CDR3 is TGTGCCAGCAGCCCCGGGGGGTTAGATACGCAGTATTTT.

This chain links TRBV18 with TRBJ2-1; 11 nucleotides line up with TRBD2. CDR3 size: 16 residues. Looked up from germline, CDR1 is KGHSH and CDR2 is LQKENI. V lost 4 bases, J lost 6 bases, and 8 bases stayed unmatched. The CDR3 bases are TGTGCCAGCTCACGGTATACTAGCGGGAGTGGCAATGAGCAGTTCTTC. Protein sequence: CASSRYTSGSGNEQFF.

V and J are TRBV7-9 and TRBJ1-3; perhaps TRBD1 as D (5 bases). CDR1 SEHNR and CDR2 FQNEAQ come from the germline V gene (reference sequence). Trimming took 7 bases from V and 0 from J, leaving 13 bases between them. There are 15 residues in the CDR3. The CDR3 protein is CASTPGAVSGNTIYF. The CDR3 DNA follows: TGTGCCAGCACCCCTGGGGCAGTCTCTGGAAACACCATATATTTT.

This CDR3 reads CASSQQGISTDTQYF. Here the CDR3 DNA reads TGTGCCAGCAGTCAGCAGGGCATCAGCACAGATACGCAGTATTTT. The chain has TRBV7-8 and TRBJ2-3; maybe TRBD1 (5 bases). The CDR3 sequence is 15 residues long. V gave up 6 bases and J gave up 0 bases, with 13 bases separating them. Germline V CDR1 and CDR2: SGHVS, FQNEAQ.

J is TRBJ2-7 and V is TRBV6-1; no clear D gene. Trimming took 0 bases from V and 2 from J, leaving 11 bases between them. CDR3 length: 15 amino acids. Germline CDR1 reads MNHNS; CDR2 reads SASEGT. CDR3 sequence (DNA): TGTGCCAGCAGTGAAGCGAACAGCATAACCTACGAGCAGTACTTC. This translates into CASSEANSITYEQYF.

This rearrangement joins TRBV28 to TRBJ2-3, with D unclear. The CDR3 extends over 12 amino acids. Looked up from germline, CDR1 is MDHEN and CDR2 is SYDVKM. The V end was cut by 6 bases, the J end by 8 bases, with 12 bases between. CDR3 sequence (DNA): TGTGCCAGCAGCTCGGTCGGTGGTACGCAGTATTTT. Translation: CASSSVGGTQYF.

The chain recombines TRBV4-3 with TRBJ1-5; 7 bases match TRBD1. Germline CDR1 LGHNA, CDR2 YSLEER. Unmatched junction bases numbered 7, after V lost 4 bases and J lost 4 bases. The CDR3 spans 15 residues. CDR3 in DNA: TGCGCCAGCAGCCGCGTACAGGGGAAAAATCAGCCCCAGCATTTT. Translation gives CASSRVQGKNQPQHF.

The rearrangement links TRBV15 to TRBJ2-1, with 7 bases fitting TRBD2. After removal of 5 bases from V and 7 bases from J, the junction contained 11 bases not matched to a gene. CDR1 is LNHNV, CDR2 YYDKDF, per germline (reference sequence). The CDR3 covers 15 residues. The CDR3 DNA is TGTGCCACCAGCCTCCGTGGGGCGGGAGTTAATGAGCAGTTCTTC. Translating gives CATSLRGAGVNEQFF.

The chain links TRBV15 to TRBJ2-7, with TRBD2 matching over 8 bases. The CDR3 is made up of 17 amino acids. V dropped 2 bases and J dropped 0; count of bases not matched to a gene: 9. Germline V gene data show CDR1 as LNHNV and CDR2 as YYDKDF (reference sequence). The CDR3 DNA sequence: TGTGCCACCAGCAGAAATCGCGGGGGGTTCTCCTCCTACGAGCAGTACTTC. Protein product: CATSRNRGGFSSYEQYF.

The V and J genes are TRBV28 and TRBJ2-1, with D perhaps matching TRBD2 (6 bases). The ends were cut back, 8 bases at V and 3 bases at J, with 14 bases in the middle. CDR1 and CDR2 from the germline V gene are MDHEN and SYDVKM. The CDR3 is 14 amino acids. The CDR3 DNA is TGTGCCAGCTGGAGCGCGGGGCGCTACAATGAGCAGTTCTTC. It specifies CASWSAGRYNEQFF. The whole variable domain, filled in from reference TRBV28 and TRBJ2-1, reads DVKVTQSSRYLVKRTGEKVFLECVQDMDHENMFWYRQDPGLGLRLIYFSYDVKMKEKGDIPEGYSVSREKKERFSLILESASTNQTSMYLCASWSAGRYNEQFFGPGTRLTVL.